What follows are 28 T cell receptor beta chains derived from one specimen sequenced in a study of shared T cell receptors in the human thymus. Sequencing was performed with immunoSEQ multiplex PCR; in TCRdb, only in-frame clones are kept and a portion is missing. Of about 660,000 clones listed, 70% to 90% are singletons. The same sample was also used in a study of human thymus T cells.

Material: thymocytes. The receptors shown here come from a boy in the first two years of life with a congenital heart defect.

The CDR3 spells CASSLGLHNEQFF. In nucleotides, the CDR3 is TGTGCCAGCAGCTTGGGGCTCCATAATGAGCAGTTCTTC. The rearrangement links TRBV5-6 to TRBJ2-1; no firm D call. The CDR3 is made up of 13 amino acids. Trimming shortened V by 0 bases and J by 7 bases, and 8 bases separated the two germline ends. Per the germline V gene, CDR1 is SGHDT and CDR2 is YYEEEE. The full variable domain, rest sourced from reference TRBV5-6 and TRBJ2-1, is DAGVTQSPTHLIKTRGQQVTLRCSPKSGHDTVSWYQQALGQGPQFIFQYYEEEERQRGNFPDRFSGHQFPNYSSELNVNALLLGDSALYLCASSLGLHNEQFFGPGTRLTVL.

The V gene is TRBV4-3, the J gene TRBJ2-3, with TRBD2 matching over 13 bases. V dropped 4 bases and J dropped 5; count of bases not matched to a gene: 12. This CDR3 spans 18 amino acids. Germline V lookup: CDR1 LGHNA, CDR2 YSLEER. CDR3 in DNA: TGCGCCAGCAGCCCCGCAGGGAGACTAGCGGGAGGAGTAGATACGCAGTATTTT. As protein: CASSPAGRLAGGVDTQYF.

The chain carries TRBV6-1 and TRBJ2-7, with TRBD2 matching over 10 bases. The CDR3 loop spans 15 amino acids. V was pared by 7 bases and J by 3 bases, with 9 bases of the junction left unmatched. Germline loops: CDR1 MNHNS, CDR2 SASEGT. CDR3 protein: CASTPQLAGSYEQYF. CDR3 nucleotide sequence: TGTGCCAGCACCCCTCAACTAGCGGGAAGCTACGAGCAGTACTTC.

Here the CDR3 reads CASSLLLGTSGRTDTQYF. The DNA of the CDR3 is TGTGCCAGCAGCCTCCTTCTAGGGACTAGCGGGAGGACAGATACGCAGTATTTT. The V call is TRBV4-2, the J call TRBJ2-3; 15 bases are shared with TRBD2. CDR3 size: 18 residues. V shed 4 bases and J 3 bases; nucleotides not matched to a gene: 8. Germline V gives CDR1 LGHNA, CDR2 YNFKEQ.

This chain uses TRBV27 with TRBJ2-7, with 9 bases fitting TRBD1. The CDR3 is 15 residues long. Germline CDR1 and CDR2: MNHEY and SMNVEV (reference sequence). V lost 6 bases, J lost 3 bases, and 9 bases stayed unmatched. This CDR3 is CASSRPGTGIYEQYF. For the CDR3, the DNA is TGTGCCAGCAGCCGCCCAGGGACAGGGATCTACGAGCAGTACTTC.

The CDR3 coding sequence is TGTGCCAGCAGTTTAAGGGAAGGACTAGCAGAGACCCAGTACTTC. Translated: CASSLREGLAETQYF. The rearrangement joins TRBV27 to TRBJ2-5; 8 positions agree with TRBD2. Trimming removed 2 bases from V and 4 bases from J; junction bases left unmatched: 6. Looked up from germline, CDR1 is MNHEY and CDR2 is SMNVEV (reference sequence). CDR3 size: 15 residues.

V is TRBV11-2 and J is TRBJ2-3, with 7 bases fitting TRBD2. There are 17 residues in the CDR3. Germline V gene sequence: CDR1 SGHAT, CDR2 FQNNGV. V lost 0 bases and J lost 1; bases outside the gene matches: 7. CDR3 residues: CASSLDTLASRTDTQYF. The CDR3 DNA follows: TGTGCCAGCAGCTTAGATACACTAGCGTCACGCACAGATACGCAGTATTTT.

The V call is TRBV4-2, the J call TRBJ2-1, with 7 bases that match TRBD2. V was pared by 0 bases and J by 4 bases, with 12 bases of the junction left unmatched. The CDR3 runs to 18 residues. Looked up from germline, CDR1 is LGHNA and CDR2 is YNFKEQ. CDR3: CASSQDPQGGLLYNEQFF. CDR3 DNA: TGTGCCAGCAGCCAAGATCCCCAGGGAGGGCTACTATACAATGAGCAGTTCTTC.

The J gene is TRBJ2-1, the V gene TRBV7-6, with TRBD2 as a possible D gene (6 bases). Germline V gene lookup returns CDR1 SGHVS and CDR2 FNYEAQ. CDR3 size: 15 residues. Trimming pared 5 bases from V and 3 bases from J, leaving 14 bases between. CDR3 residues: CASSPRRGRYNEQFF. CDR3 nucleotide sequence: TGTGCCAGCAGCCCCCGGCGGGGCCGCTACAATGAGCAGTTCTTC. Drawing the rest from reference TRBV7-6 and TRBJ2-1, the complete variable domain is GAGVSQSPRYKVTKRGQDVALRCDPISGHVSLYWYRQALGQGPEFLTYFNYEAQQDKSGLPNDRFSAERPEGSISTLTIQRTEQRDSAMYRCASSPRRGRYNEQFFGPGTRLTVL.

V usage is TRBV27 and J usage is TRBJ2-7; TRBD2 is a possible D gene (5 bases). The V and J ends lost 11 bases and 4 bases respectively, with 21 bases between them. This CDR3 spans 14 amino acids. The V gene's germline CDR1 is MNHEY and CDR2 SMNVEV (reference sequence). The CDR3 region has the DNA TGTGCCTCCAGCAACCGTGAGGGTTGGTACGAGCAGTACTTC. It yields the protein CASSNREGWYEQYF.

The rearrangement joins TRBV4-3 to TRBJ2-4, with D unresolved. The germline CDR1 and CDR2 sequences are LGHNA and YSLEER. The V end was cut by 4 bases, the J end by 1 base, with 11 bases between. The CDR3 has 15 residues. Here the CDR3 DNA reads TGCGCCAGCAGCCCTTTTGTAGTGGCCAAAAACATTCAGTACTTC. Protein product: CASSPFVVAKNIQYF.

The chain links TRBV28 to TRBJ2-3; 7 nucleotides align to TRBD2. Trimming cost V 6 bases and J 1 base; bases outside gene matches: 10. Germline CDR1 MDHEN, CDR2 SYDVKM. This CDR3 is built from 16 residues. This chain's CDR3 is CASSPRRAGGTDTQYF. The DNA for the CDR3 is TGTGCCAGCAGCCCGCGACGGGCGGGGGGCACAGATACGCAGTATTTT.

In this sample, this clone turned up once. The chain joins TRBV30 to TRBJ1-3; possible D gene TRBD1, 6 bases. The CDR3 loop spans 16 amino acids. The germline V gene has CDR1 GTSNPN and CDR2 SVGIG (reference sequence). Trimming removed 4 bases at V and 4 bases at J, with 20 bases between. The CDR3 DNA reads TGTGCCTGGACCTCCGGGGGGGCGCGGGCAGGAAACACCATATATTTT. Protein sequence: CAWTSGGARAGNTIYF.

The V and J genes are TRBV23-1 and TRBJ2-7; TRBD1 aligns across 8 bases. TRBV23-1 carries the ORF label, with uncertain function. V lost 5 bases and J lost 2; bases outside the gene matches: 5. The CDR3 loop spans 14 amino acids. The CDR3 reads CASSGQGAAYEQYF. The CDR3 DNA sequence: TGCGCCAGCAGTGGGCAGGGGGCAGCCTACGAGCAGTACTTC.

V and J are TRBV11-2 and TRBJ2-3, with TRBD2 identical over 9 bases. CDR3 length: 17 residues. V lost 5 bases and J lost 2; bases outside the gene matches: 11. Germline lookup yields CDR1 SGHAT and CDR2 FQNNGV. CDR3 region: CASSVIGAGGYTDTQYF. CDR3 coding DNA: TGTGCCAGCAGCGTGATAGGGGCGGGAGGGTACACAGATACGCAGTATTTT.

The rearrangement uses TRBV7-2 and TRBJ2-1, with D possibly TRBD1 on 6 matching bases. V gave up 1 base and J gave up 0 bases, with 16 bases separating them. Germline assignment: CDR1 SGHTA and CDR2 FQGNSA. This CDR3 has 18 amino acids. This CDR3 reads CASSLVPRGGGSYNEQFF. CDR3 nucleotide sequence: TGTGCCAGCAGCTTAGTACCCAGGGGTGGGGGCTCCTACAATGAGCAGTTCTTC. Full variable domain (outside the CDR3, taken from reference TRBV7-2 and TRBJ2-1): GAGVSQSPSNKVTEKGKDVELRCDPISGHTALYWYRQSLGQGLEFLIYFQGNSAPDKSGLPSDRFSAERTGGSVSTLTIQRTQQEDSAVYLCASSLVPRGGGSYNEQFFGPGTRLTVL.

The rearrangement joins TRBV7-2 to TRBJ2-1; a weak D match, TRBD1 (5 bases). The V gene's germline CDR1 is SGHTA and CDR2 FQGNSA. This CDR3 is built from 15 residues. The V and J ends lost 3 bases and 2 bases respectively, with 11 bases between them. The CDR3, as DNA: TGTGCCAGCAGCTTGGGGCTACCGGCCTACAATGAGCAGTTCTTC. This sequence encodes CASSLGLPAYNEQFF.

The chain carries TRBV4-1 and TRBJ2-6; 14 nucleotides agree with TRBD2. V was clipped by 4 bases and J by 2 bases; unmatched bases: 4. CDR1 and CDR2 from the germline V gene are MGHRA and YSYEKL. The CDR3 contains 18 residues. The CDR3 sequence: CASSPGTSGRPGANVLTF. For the CDR3, the DNA is TGCGCCAGCAGCCCCGGGACTAGCGGGAGACCTGGGGCCAACGTCCTGACTTTC.

V is TRBV28 and J is TRBJ1-5; a possible D gene is TRBD1 (6 bases). Deletions cut 7 bases from V and 4 bases from J, with 20 bases between. Germline V gene data show CDR1 as MDHEN and CDR2 as SYDVKM. The length of the CDR3 is 16 residues. The CDR3 sequence is CASKPPSRGGNQPQHF. CDR3 DNA sequence: TGTGCCAGCAAACCCCCATCCAGGGGCGGTAATCAGCCCCAGCATTTT.

This clone was detected only once. The J gene is TRBJ1-6, the V gene TRBV25-1; D is perhaps TRBD1 (5 bases). Germline V gene lookup returns CDR1 MGHDK and CDR2 SYGVNS. V was trimmed by 1 base and J by 7 bases, leaving 11 bases between them. The CDR3 has 15 residues. As DNA, the CDR3 is TGTGCCAGCAGTGAATTGGGGCAGACAAATTCACCCCTCCACTTT. It codes for CASSELGQTNSPLHF. The full variable domain, its missing parts supplied by reference TRBV25-1 and TRBJ1-6, is EADIYQTPRYLVIGTGKKITLECSQTMGHDKMYWYQQDPGMELHLIHYSYGVNSTEKGDLSSESTVSRIRTEHFPLTLESARPSHTSQYLCASSELGQTNSPLHFGNGTRLTVT.

The chain uses TRBV10-2 and TRBJ1-4; D is undetermined. V lost 2 bases, J lost 4 bases, and 11 bases lay in between. Germline loops: CDR1 WSHSY, CDR2 SAAADI. The CDR3 runs 15 residues. DNA for the CDR3: TGCGCCAGCAGTGAGGGGTCCAGGAATAATGAAAAACTGTTTTTT. This encodes CASSEGSRNNEKLFF.

The V gene is TRBV30, the J gene TRBJ1-3; D unclear. Trimming left V 4 bases short and J 0 bases short, with 7 bases between. The CDR3 loop spans 13 amino acids. The germline V gene encodes CDR1 GTSNPN and CDR2 SVGIG (reference sequence). CDR3 in DNA: TGTGCCTGGACGGCTAGCTCTGGAAACACCATATATTTT. Translation: CAWTASSGNTIYF.

The V and J genes are TRBV6-4 and TRBJ2-2; D is ambiguous. The CDR3 runs to 14 residues. Germline CDR1 is MRHNA and CDR2 is SNTAGT. V lost 8 bases, J lost 2 bases, and 12 bases lay in between. The CDR3 bases are TGTGCCAGCGCTCCGTCGACAAACACCGGGGAGCTGTTTTTT. Translated: CASAPSTNTGELFF.

With regard to this clone: Other DNA sequences in the same sample also yield this CDR3. The chain uses TRBV5-4 and TRBJ2-5; 11 nucleotides match TRBD2. CDR1 SGHNT and CDR2 YYREEE come from the germline V gene (reference sequence). After removal of 0 bases from V and 4 bases from J, the junction contained 2 bases not matched to a gene. This CDR3 region has 15 residues. The CDR3: CASSLGLAGGETQYF. CDR3 nucleotide sequence: TGTGCCAGCAGCTTGGGGCTAGCGGGAGGAGAGACCCAGTACTTC.

In its sample, this clone was seen a few times. The rearrangement uses TRBV4-1 and TRBJ2-5; 12 bases agree with TRBD2. The DNA end is a closer match to TRBJ2-7, so the J assignment may be wrong. CDR3 length equals 18 residues. In germline, CDR1 is MGHRA, CDR2 YSYEKL. The CDR3 is CASSQLPGLAGGTYEQYF. CDR3 in DNA: TGCGCCAGCAGCCAACTCCCGGGGCTAGCGGGAGGGACCTACGAGCAGTACTTC.

The chain recombines TRBV7-9 with TRBJ2-7; 7 nucleotides align to TRBD1. Germline CDR1 and CDR2: SEHNR and FQNEAQ (reference sequence). With 3 bases clipped from V and 2 bases from J, the junction kept 7 bases outside the gene matches. This CDR3 region has 15 residues. The CDR3 sequence is CASSFGTAKTYEQYF. In nucleotides, the CDR3 is TGTGCCAGCAGCTTTGGGACAGCAAAAACCTACGAGCAGTACTTC.

In this sample, this clone turned up a few times. The chain uses TRBV4-1 and TRBJ2-1, with TRBD2 matching 12 bases. This CDR3 has 18 amino acids. J gave up 7 bases and V 4 bases, and 14 bases lay outside the gene matches. Per the germline V gene, CDR1 is MGHRA and CDR2 is YSYEKL. The CDR3 nucleotides read TGCGCCAGCAGCCCTCTAGCGGGAGGGCCAGTTTTTCGGAATGAGCAGTTCTTC. Translated: CASSPLAGGPVFRNEQFF.

The chain has TRBV19 and TRBJ2-4; D remains unclear. The V end was cut by 4 bases, the J end by 0 bases, with 4 bases between. The CDR3 sequence is 13 residues long. Germline CDR1 reads LNHDA; CDR2 reads SQIVND (reference sequence). In DNA form, the CDR3 reads TGTGCCAGTAGTACTGTAGCCAAAAACATTCAGTACTTC. As protein: CASSTVAKNIQYF.